This T cell receptor (beta chain) was documented in a study of T cell repertoires in cytomegalovirus infection. Study at large: Well-studied HLA-B-restricted CMV epitopes were used in the study alongside recently identified HLA-C-restricted ones. The public TCR beta signatures pointed to both CMV infection and matching HLA type. Study findings and constraints: HLA-C-restricted CMV clonotypes gave the most frequent clonotype in two of eight donors.

This clonotype was counted a few times. Its antigen is unknown. Trimming cost V 2 bases and J 3 bases; bases outside gene matches: 1. Germline-derived CDR1 and CDR2 are SEHNR and FQNEAQ (reference sequence). The CDR3 runs 14 residues. TCRdb independently ran MiXCR on the reads; one entry per CDR3 protein. Among approximately 770,000 distinct CDR3 sequences listed, under 35% were seen once. This receptor was obtained from a human donor in good health (CMV status not recorded). Some clones in this sample may be carry-over from other donors' samples. Material: cultured CD8+ T cells from PBMCs, obtained from culture after CMV antigen stimulation. V is TRBV7-9 and J is TRBJ2-7; 10 bases line up with TRBD1. The CDR3 loop is CASSLWDRGYEQYV. The CDR3 DNA reads TGTGCCAGCAGCTTATGGGACAGGGGCTACGAGCAGTACGTC.